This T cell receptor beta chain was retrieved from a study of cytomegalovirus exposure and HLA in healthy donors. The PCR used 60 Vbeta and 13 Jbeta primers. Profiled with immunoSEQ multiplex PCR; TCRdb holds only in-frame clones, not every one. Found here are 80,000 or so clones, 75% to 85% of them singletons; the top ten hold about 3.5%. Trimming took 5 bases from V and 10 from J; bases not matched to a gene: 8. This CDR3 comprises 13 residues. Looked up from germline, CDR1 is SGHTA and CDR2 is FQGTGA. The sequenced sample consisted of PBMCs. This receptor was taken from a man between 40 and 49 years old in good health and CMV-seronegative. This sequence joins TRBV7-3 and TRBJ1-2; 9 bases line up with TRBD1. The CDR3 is CASSADRGTDYTF. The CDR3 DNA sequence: TGTGCCAGCAGCGCGGACAGGGGAACCGACTACACCTTC.